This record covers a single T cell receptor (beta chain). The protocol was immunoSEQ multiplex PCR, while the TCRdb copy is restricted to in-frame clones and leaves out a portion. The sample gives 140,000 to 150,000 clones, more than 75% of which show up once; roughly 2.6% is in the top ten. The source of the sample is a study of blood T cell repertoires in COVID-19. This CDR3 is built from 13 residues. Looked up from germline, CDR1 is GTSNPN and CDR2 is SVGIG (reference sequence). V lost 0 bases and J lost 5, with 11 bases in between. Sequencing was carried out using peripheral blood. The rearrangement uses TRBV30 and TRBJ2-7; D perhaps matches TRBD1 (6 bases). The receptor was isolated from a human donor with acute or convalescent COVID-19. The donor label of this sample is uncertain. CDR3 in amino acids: CAWSVTGRDEQYF. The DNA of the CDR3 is TGTGCCTGGAGTGTGACAGGCCGGGACGAGCAGTACTTC.